The entry that follows covers one TCR beta chain sequence. The final CDR3 position lacks the conserved phenylalanine or tryptophan, pointing to a likely read error. This sample was taken from a study of tumor-infiltrating lymphocytes in primary liver carcinoma. Total RNA (around 510 ng) served as template for TCR beta cDNA synthesis primed by a constant-region primer. Investigators got TCR beta libraries out of three nested multiplex PCR rounds, done with slightly modified ARM-PCR. Use of TRBV1-TRBV30 forward primers with a C-beta reverse primer characterized the first two PCR rounds, which lasted 10 cycles each. Each CDR3 protein is one row after TCRdb ran MiXCR on the multiplex PCR reads. The data contain about 59,000 distinct CDR3 sequences, 70% to 85% of them singletons. DNA and RNA were both co-extracted from approximately 22-30 mg of bulk tissue that had not been sorted. Looked up from germline, CDR1 is SGHDN and CDR2 is FVKESK. The CDR3 consists of 14 residues. Deletions cut 4 bases from V and 2 bases from J, with 12 bases between.

The sequence was obtained from a man in his forties with primary liver carcinoma and hepatitis B virus infection. Material for sequencing was liver tumor tissue from sampling region 2. The subset here: tumor region T2, inferior pole. The chain links TRBV14 to TRBJ2-7; tentative D call: TRBD1 (6 bases). In DNA, the CDR3 is TGTGCCAGCAGCCTCAAAAACAGGGCCTACGAGCAGTACATC. Translation: CASSLKNRAYEQYI.